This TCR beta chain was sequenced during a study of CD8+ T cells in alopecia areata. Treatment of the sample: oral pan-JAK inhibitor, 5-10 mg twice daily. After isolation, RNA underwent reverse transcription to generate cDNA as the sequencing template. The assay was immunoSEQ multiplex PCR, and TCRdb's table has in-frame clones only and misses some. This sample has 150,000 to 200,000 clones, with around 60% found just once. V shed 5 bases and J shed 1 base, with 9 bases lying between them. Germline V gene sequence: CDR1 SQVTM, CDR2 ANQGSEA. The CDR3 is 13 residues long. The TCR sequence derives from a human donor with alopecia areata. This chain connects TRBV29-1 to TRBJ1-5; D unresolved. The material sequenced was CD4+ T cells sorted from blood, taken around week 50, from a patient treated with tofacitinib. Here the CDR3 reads CSVQWGSNQPQHF. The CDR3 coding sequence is TGCAGCGTTCAATGGGGAAGCAATCAGCCCCAGCATTTT. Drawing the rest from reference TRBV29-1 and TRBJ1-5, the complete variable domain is SAVISQKPSRDICQRGTSLTIQCQVDSQVTMMFWYRQQPGQSLTLIATANQGSEATYESGFVIDKFPISRPNLTFSTLTVSNMSPEDSSIYLCSVQWGSNQPQHFGDGTRLSIL.